These 10 T cell receptor beta chains were sequenced from one sample in a study of CD8 T cells in Susac syndrome. The RNA, roughly 0.5 to 1 ug, was put through reverse transcription using random hexamers. TCRdb passed the immunoSEQ multiplex PCR reads through MiXCR, listing each CDR3 protein once. The table includes 350,000 to 550,000 distinct CDR3 sequences, roughly 85% detected once. Sequencing was performed on CD8+ T cells from PBMCs. These receptors originate from a human donor with multiple sclerosis.

This clonotype has a handful of counts. The junction departs from the called germline gene at one end, perhaps through a read error. The chain combines TRBV5-1 with TRBJ1-1; D is unresolved. This CDR3 has 14 amino acids. Germline CDR1 reads SGHRS; CDR2 reads YFSETQ. CDR3 sequence (DNA): TGTGCCAGCAGCTTAGGAGTGGGGAACACTGAAGCTTTCTTT. It yields the protein CASSLGVGNTEAFF. Together with reference TRBV5-1 and TRBJ1-1, the CDR3 gives the full variable domain: KAGVTQTPRYLIKTRGQQVTLSCSPISGHRSVSWYQQTPGQGLQFLFEYFSETQRNKGNFPGRFSGRQFSNSRSEMNVSTLELGDSALYLCASSLGVGNTEAFFGQGTRLTVV.

The chain recombines TRBV29-1 with TRBJ2-1, with 7 bases aligning to TRBD2. V was clipped by 0 bases and J by 0 bases; unmatched bases: 8. Germline CDR1 reads SQVTM; CDR2 reads ANQGSEA. There are 17 residues in the CDR3. CDR3 in DNA: TGCAGCGTTGAAGATTGGGCGCGCGGGAGCTCCTACAATGAGCAGTTCTTC. Its translation is CSVEDWARGSSYNEQFF.

The chain combines TRBV6-2 or TRBV6-3 with TRBJ2-7, with D perhaps given as TRBD1 or TRBD2 (5 bases each). The CDR3 has 14 residues. The germline CDR1 and CDR2 sequences are MNHEY and SVGEGT. Between the trimmed V and J ends, which lost 4 bases and 3 bases, there was a span of 13 bases. The CDR3 spells CASSWGPTYYEQYF. CDR3 coding DNA: TGTGCCAGCAGTTGGGGACCAACCTACTACGAGCAGTACTTC.

The V gene is TRBV4-1, the J gene TRBJ2-2, with D hard to call. V dropped 2 bases and J dropped 1 base, with 5 bases sitting between them. The CDR3 runs 14 residues. Germline V gives CDR1 MGHRA, CDR2 YSYEKL. Here the CDR3 reads CASSQSRNTGELFF. CDR3 nucleotide sequence: TGCGCCAGCAGCCAATCCAGGAACACCGGGGAGCTGTTTTTT.

CDR3 nucleotide sequence: TGTGCCAGCAGTTCCGGACTAGGCTACGAGCAGTACTTC. As protein: CASSSGLGYEQYF. This chain connects TRBV27 to TRBJ2-7; 7 nucleotides align to TRBD2. There are 13 residues in the CDR3. The germline gives CDR1 MNHEY, CDR2 SMNVEV (reference sequence). V lost 4 bases to trimming and J lost 3 bases; unmatched junction nucleotides: 3.

V usage is TRBV2 and J usage is TRBJ2-7, with 7 positions matching TRBD2. Germline V gene data show CDR1 as SNHLY and CDR2 as FYNNEI. V was clipped by 3 bases and J by 2 bases; unmatched bases: 4. The CDR3 spans 14 residues. CDR3 amino acids: CASSDEAGAYEQYF. The CDR3 coding sequence is TGTGCCAGCAGTGATGAGGCGGGAGCCTACGAGCAGTACTTC.

The count of this clonotype is one. The V gene is TRBV10-1, the J gene TRBJ1-2; D gene unclear. CDR1 and CDR2 from the germline V gene are WNHNN and SYGVQD (reference sequence). There are 15 residues in the CDR3. V dropped 5 bases and J dropped 2 bases, with 15 bases sitting between them. In DNA form, the CDR3 reads TGCGCCAGCAGTCCAAGTAGGACCTTAAACTATGGCTACACCTTC. This gives the protein CASSPSRTLNYGYTF.

CDR3 in amino acids: CASSASNSPLHF. For the CDR3, the DNA is TGTGCCAGTAGTGCATCTAATTCACCCCTCCACTTT. V gene TRBV19 combines with J gene TRBJ1-6; D uncertain. The length of the CDR3 is 12 residues. The germline V gene encodes CDR1 LNHDA and CDR2 SQIVND (reference sequence). Trimming shortened V by 5 bases and J by 6 bases, and 5 bases separated the two germline ends.

V and J are TRBV30 and TRBJ1-1; D gene uncertain. Per germline, CDR1 GTSNPN and CDR2 SVGIG (reference sequence). V lost 0 bases to trimming and J lost 4 bases, with 9 bases between them. The CDR3 is 13 residues long. As DNA, the CDR3 is TGTGCCTGGAGTGTCCTCAGGCTCACTGAAGCTTTCTTT. This gives the protein CAWSVLRLTEAFF.

V is TRBV19 and J is TRBJ2-7, with unresolved D. Germline V gives CDR1 LNHDA, CDR2 SQIVND (reference sequence). Trimming shortened V by 9 bases and J by 3 bases, and 9 bases separated the two germline ends. The CDR3 runs 11 residues. The CDR3 coding sequence is TGTGCCAGCACGGATGGCTACGAGCAGTACTTC. Translating gives CASTDGYEQYF. The full variable domain, with the rest looked up from reference TRBV19 and TRBJ2-7, is DGGITQSPKYLFRKEGQNVTLSCEQNLNHDAMYWYRQDPGQGLRLIYYSQIVNDFQKGDIAEGYSVSREKKESFPLTVTSAQKNPTAFYLCASTDGYEQYFGPGTRLTVT.